This T cell receptor (beta chain) comes out of a study of shared clonotypes between healthy human individuals. This table comes from immunoSEQ multiplex PCR, and its TCRdb copy is limited to in-frame clones, with some not included. The sample contains 190,000 or so clones, 66% of which appear only once. The germline gives CDR1 MDHEN, CDR2 SYDVKM. V shed 6 bases and J 9 bases; nucleotides not matched to a gene: 11. This CDR3 contains 14 residues. The sample taken for sequencing was memory CD4+ T cells sorted from blood. Subset reported: CD45RA-negative fraction. J is TRBJ2-1 and V is TRBV28; 7 bases are shared with TRBD1. The sequence was obtained from a man aged 25 to 40 in good health. The DNA of the CDR3 is TGTGCCAGCAGACTAGACAGGGTCCGAGGTGAGCAGTTCTTC. As protein: CASRLDRVRGEQFF.